This TCR beta chain is drawn from a study of OX40 agonist ivuxolimab in advanced cancers. This CDR3 contains 19 residues. Germline CDR1 reads MNHEY; CDR2 reads SMNVEV (reference sequence). Trimming at V came to 3 bases and at J to 1 base, leaving 5 bases not matched to a gene. Only in-frame clones appear in the TCRdb table, and some are missing; sequencing was by immunoSEQ multiplex PCR. The sample yields approximately 68,000 clones, 70% to 90% seen once. Specimen: CD4+ or CD8+ T cells sorted from blood, collected in a trial of the OX40 agonist ivuxolimab. The V and J genes are TRBV27 and TRBJ2-6, with 14 bases that match TRBD2. The receptor was isolated from an adult with an advanced solid tumor such as melanoma, head and neck, liver or kidney cancer. CDR3 nucleotide sequence: TGTGCCAGCAGTTTTTGGACTAGCGGGAGGAGGTCTGGGGCCAACGTCCTGACTTTC. Its translation: CASSFWTSGRRSGANVLTF.